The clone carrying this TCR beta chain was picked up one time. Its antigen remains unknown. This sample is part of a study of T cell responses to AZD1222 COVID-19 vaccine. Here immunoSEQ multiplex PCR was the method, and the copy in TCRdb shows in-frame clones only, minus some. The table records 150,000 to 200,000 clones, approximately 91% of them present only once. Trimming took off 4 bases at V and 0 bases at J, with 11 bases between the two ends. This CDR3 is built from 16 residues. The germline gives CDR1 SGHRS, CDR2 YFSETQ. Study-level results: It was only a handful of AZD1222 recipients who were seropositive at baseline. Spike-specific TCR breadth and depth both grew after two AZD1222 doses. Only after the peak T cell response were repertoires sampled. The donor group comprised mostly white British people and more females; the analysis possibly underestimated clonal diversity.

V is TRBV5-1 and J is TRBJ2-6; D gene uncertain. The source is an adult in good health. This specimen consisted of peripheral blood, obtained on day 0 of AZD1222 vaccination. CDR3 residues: CASSLVGASGANVLTF. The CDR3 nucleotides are TGCGCCAGCAGCCTGGTAGGAGCCTCTGGGGCCAACGTCCTGACTTTC.